Below are 18 T cell receptor beta chains sequenced from a single sample in a study of T cell repertoires in cytomegalovirus infection. MiXCR, run by TCRdb on the reads, gives a single entry per CDR3 protein. The table has around 500,000 distinct CDR3 sequences, about 42% seen once; the top ten hold roughly two fifths. The antigens of these receptors remain unknown. The material was cultured PBMCs, obtained from culture after CMV antigen stimulation. These receptors were collected from a human donor in good health (CMV status not recorded). Some clones in this sample may be carry-over from other donors' samples.

The rearrangement joins TRBV28 to TRBJ2-7; no clear D gene. The CDR3 spans 11 residues. CDR1 MDHEN and CDR2 SYDVKM come from the germline V gene. V was cut by 10 bases and J by 7 bases, with 14 bases left in between. The CDR3 sequence: CATVAAGEQYF. CDR3 nucleotide sequence: TGTGCCACCGTGGCGGCCGGGGAGCAGTACTTC.

This chain joins TRBV20-1 and TRBJ2-4; D is possibly TRBD1 (5 bases). The germline V and J ends were trimmed by 6 bases and 7 bases, with 10 bases remaining between them. This CDR3 has 11 amino acids. CDR1 and CDR2 (germline): DFQATT, SNEGSKA (reference sequence). The CDR3 DNA reads TGCAGTGCCCAGGGTGGGAACATTCAGTACTTC. Its protein product is CSAQGGNIQYF.

This clonotype has just a few counts. V and J are TRBV7-2 and TRBJ2-5; 8 nucleotides line up with TRBD2. The CDR3 is 16 amino acids. J lost 5 bases, V lost 1 base, and 9 bases had no gene match. Germline V gene data show CDR1 as SGHTA and CDR2 as FQGNSA. The DNA for the CDR3 is TGTGCCAGCAGCTTAGTCGGGGGGGCCGGTTCTGAGACCCAGTACTTC. Residues: CASSLVGGAGSETQYF.

This clonotype was seen only once. The chain recombines TRBV30 with TRBJ2-1, with 8 bases lining up with TRBD2. CDR1 is GTSNPN, CDR2 SVGIG, per germline (reference sequence). Unmatched junction bases numbered 11, after V lost 0 bases and J lost 13 bases. The CDR3 is 14 residues long. The CDR3, as DNA: TGTGCCTGGAGTGTAAGTTTCGCGGGAGGCGGCCAGTTCTTC. Translating it yields CAWSVSFAGGGQFF.

This clonotype was found a few times. V gene TRBV29-1 combines with J gene TRBJ2-1; 9 bases are shared with TRBD1. The CDR3 runs 14 residues. Germline values: CDR1 SQVTM, CDR2 ANQGSEA. The ends lost 7 bases at V and 3 bases at J; junction bases unmatched: 7. In nucleotides, the CDR3 is TGCAGCGGGACCGGGACAGGGAGCTACAATGAGCAGTTCTTC. Translated, it gives CSGTGTGSYNEQFF.

V is TRBV11-2 and J is TRBJ1-2, with no clear D. Germline lookup yields CDR1 SGHAT and CDR2 FQNNGV. The CDR3 is 13 amino acids. Trimming removed 5 bases from V and 9 bases from J, with 16 bases in between. The CDR3 reads CASSRTFDKSYTF. CDR3 DNA: TGTGCCAGCAGCCGAACTTTTGATAAGAGCTACACCTTC.

V and J are TRBV5-1 and TRBJ2-1; the match to TRBD2 covers 8 bases. The germline V gene has CDR1 SGHRS and CDR2 YFSETQ. Unmatched junction bases numbered 15, after V lost 1 base and J lost 9 bases. This CDR3 is 17 amino acids long. The CDR3: CASSLFPAGGTRGEQFF. Written as DNA, the CDR3 is TGCGCCAGCAGCTTGTTTCCCGCGGGGGGTACTCGCGGTGAGCAGTTCTTC. The complete variable domain, with remaining parts taken from reference TRBV5-1 and TRBJ2-1, reads KAGVTQTPRYLIKTRGQQVTLSCSPISGHRSVSWYQQTPGQGLQFLFEYFSETQRNKGNFPGRFSGRQFSNSRSEMNVSTLELGDSALYLCASSLFPAGGTRGEQFFGPGTRLTVL.

The chain uses TRBV4-3 and TRBJ2-1, with D uncertain. Per germline, CDR1 LGHNA and CDR2 YSLEER. The CDR3 runs to 13 residues. V was pared by 3 bases and J by 9 bases, with 12 bases between. The CDR3 here is CASSQDEGREQFF. The CDR3 nucleotides are TGCGCCAGCAGCCAGGATGAAGGGCGTGAGCAGTTCTTC.

In its sample, this clonotype was seen once. The gene calls are TRBV7-2 and TRBJ2-1, with 8 bases fitting TRBD2. The CDR3 has 15 amino acids. Per the germline V gene, CDR1 is SGHTA and CDR2 is FQGNSA. Trimming cost V 2 bases and J 9 bases; bases outside gene matches: 9. The CDR3 loop reads CASSLFGGLVAEQFF. The CDR3 DNA reads TGTGCCAGCAGCTTATTCGGGGGACTAGTTGCTGAGCAGTTCTTC.

With respect to this clonotype: One end of the junction varies from germline; a read error may be responsible. The J gene is TRBJ1-5, the V gene TRBV7-2, with a weak D call TRBD1 (6 bases). CDR3 length: 18 amino acids. Germline CDR1 SGHTA, CDR2 FQGNSA. DNA for the CDR3: TGTGTCAGCAGCTTAGACCGTCTCACAGGGTACAGCAATCAGCCCCAGCATTTT. Translation gives CVSSLDRLTGYSNQPQHF.

This clonotype was observed a few times. The CDR3 DNA reads TGTGCCAGCAGTTTAGACAGGGGTAATTCACCCCTCCACTTT. It yields the protein CASSLDRGNSPLHF. J is TRBJ1-6 and V is TRBV12-3 or TRBV12-4, with 7 bases identical to TRBD1. This CDR3 contains 14 residues. J lost 6 bases, V lost 1 base, and 0 bases had no gene match.

The J gene is TRBJ2-3, the V gene TRBV4-1; D uncertain. Per the germline V gene, CDR1 is MGHRA and CDR2 is YSYEKL. CDR3 length equals 14 residues. The V end lost 1 base, the J end lost 4 bases, and 9 bases lay between the germline ends. CDR3 bases: TGCGCCAGCAGCCAAGTGCCTGATGCAGATACGCAGTATTTT. Its translation: CASSQVPDADTQYF.

The chain combines TRBV4-1 with TRBJ1-5; the D gene is possibly TRBD1 (5 bases). The CDR3 is 13 residues long. The V and J ends lost 4 bases and 8 bases respectively, with 12 bases between them. The germline V gene encodes CDR1 MGHRA and CDR2 YSYEKL. CDR3 sequence reads: CASSRAGGEPQHF. The CDR3 DNA sequence: TGCGCCAGCAGCCGCGCCGGGGGGGAGCCCCAGCATTTT.

At least ten counts were recorded for this clonotype. The chain joins TRBV7-2 to TRBJ2-5; TRBD2 might be the D (6 bases). The CDR3 length is 17 residues. Per germline, CDR1 SGHTA and CDR2 FQGNSA. V was cut by 1 base and J by 2 bases, with 17 bases left in between. Written as DNA, the CDR3 is TGTGCCAGCAGCTTAGTGTTCCGGGGAGGAAAACAAGAGACCCAGTACTTC. Translated, it gives CASSLVFRGGKQETQYF.

This clonotype came up a few times. The V and J genes are TRBV7-9 and TRBJ2-4, with 7 nucleotides matching TRBD1. After removal of 5 bases from V and 3 bases from J, the junction contained 4 bases not matched to a gene. Germline V CDR1 and CDR2: SEHNR, FQNEAQ (reference sequence). The CDR3 length is 14 residues. The CDR3 DNA reads TGTGCCAGCAGCGGCCGGGACAGCAAAAACATTCAGTACTTC. Translation gives CASSGRDSKNIQYF.

The chain employs TRBV6-2 or TRBV6-3 and TRBJ1-1, with no clear D. The germline gives CDR1 MNHEY, CDR2 SVGEGT. Deletions cut 2 bases from V and 8 bases from J, with 15 bases between. The CDR3 contains 14 residues. CDR3 coding DNA: TGTGCCAGCAGTTACGCCAGGAAGGGAGCCGAAGCTTTCTTT. Protein sequence: CASSYARKGAEAFF.

The rearrangement uses TRBV20-1 and TRBJ1-2; possible D gene TRBD1, 5 bases. V was shortened by 0 bases and J by 6 bases, with 17 bases between the two germline ends. CDR1 and CDR2 (germline): DFQATT, SNEGSKA (reference sequence). The CDR3 totals 15 residues. The chain's CDR3 is CSARDGGRGEDGYTF. The CDR3 bases are TGCAGTGCTAGAGATGGAGGGAGGGGAGAGGATGGCTACACCTTC.

This chain connects TRBV6-6 to TRBJ2-1, with TRBD1 as a possible D gene (6 bases). Germline V gene data show CDR1 as MNHNY and CDR2 as SVGAGI (reference sequence). Trimming shortened V by 0 bases and J by 7 bases, and 7 bases separated the two germline ends. This CDR3 is 13 amino acids long. The CDR3 spells CASSYSTGNEQFF. The DNA of the CDR3 is TGTGCCAGCAGTTACTCAACAGGGAATGAGCAGTTCTTC.